Detailed here is one TCR beta chain. Assay: immunoSEQ multiplex PCR; the TCRdb copy retains only in-frame clones and omits some. The sample records 60,000 to 80,000 clones, about 90% being singletons. This sample was taken from a study of blood T cell repertoires in COVID-19. V trimming: 5 bases; J trimming: 7 bases; junction bases outside the gene matches: 7. The CDR3 covers 14 residues. Germline V gene lookup returns CDR1 KGHSH and CDR2 LQKENI. This sequence was found in a human donor in a cohort sampled during active COVID-19. This rearrangement joins TRBV18 to TRBJ1-4, with 7 bases aligning to TRBD1. Sequences were obtained from peripheral blood. The CDR3 loop is CASSKGTVLEKLFF. CDR3 in DNA: TGTGCCAGCTCAAAAGGGACAGTTCTTGAAAAACTGTTTTTT.